Each of the 10 T cell receptor beta chains below was sequenced from the same sample in a study of T cells in tuberculosis. TCRdb's copy holds only in-frame clones and misses some; the assay was immunoSEQ multiplex PCR. The sample consists of about 31,000 clones, around 97% of them appearing once. Sequencing input: PBMCs. The receptor set was obtained from a donor aged 10-29 years with latent tuberculosis or without tuberculosis infection.

The chain recombines TRBV19 with TRBJ1-5; TRBD1 might be the D (6 bases). V was cut by 6 bases and J by 4 bases, with 19 bases left in between. This CDR3 has 16 amino acids. CDR1 and CDR2 from the germline V gene are LNHDA and SQIVND (reference sequence). Here the CDR3 reads CASSLPQGSKNQPQHF. CDR3 nucleotide sequence: TGTGCCAGTAGCTTGCCCCAGGGGAGTAAGAATCAGCCCCAGCATTTT.

The chain has TRBV5-1 and TRBJ1-2; D unclear. CDR1 and CDR2 from the germline V gene are SGHRS and YFSETQ. The CDR3 contains 16 residues. V was cut by 1 base and J by 3 bases, with 16 bases left in between. The chain's CDR3 is CASSLRWAKGDYGYTF. The CDR3 DNA reads TGCGCCAGCAGCTTGAGATGGGCCAAGGGAGACTATGGCTACACCTTC.

The rearrangement joins TRBV6-1 to TRBJ2-1, with 9 bases fitting TRBD1. V trimming: 7 bases; J trimming: 5 bases; junction bases outside the gene matches: 9. This CDR3 spans 15 amino acids. Looked up from germline, CDR1 is MNHNS and CDR2 is SASEGT. CDR3 residues: CASNRGQGRNNEQFF. The CDR3 region has the DNA TGTGCCAGCAACCGGGGACAGGGTAGAAACAATGAGCAGTTCTTC.

This chain uses TRBV4-1 with TRBJ1-1, with D maybe TRBD1 (6 bases). This CDR3 comprises 16 residues. Germline V gene sequence: CDR1 MGHRA, CDR2 YSYEKL. V dropped 0 bases and J dropped 4 bases, with 15 bases sitting between them. The CDR3 DNA reads as TGCGCCAGCAGCCAAGATAAGGGGGTGGCTGGCACTGAAGCTTTCTTT. This gives the protein CASSQDKGVAGTEAFF.

This chain links TRBV28 with TRBJ2-7; 9 positions agree with TRBD1. CDR3 length: 15 amino acids. V gave up 6 bases and J gave up 2 bases; unmatched junction bases: 8. The V gene's germline CDR1 is MDHEN and CDR2 SYDVKM. The DNA for the CDR3 is TGTGCCAGCAGCGTTCCCGGGACAGGGCCCTACGAGCAGTACTTC. Residues: CASSVPGTGPYEQYF. Full variable domain (missing parts from reference TRBV28 and TRBJ2-7): DVKVTQSSRYLVKRTGEKVFLECVQDMDHENMFWYRQDPGLGLRLIYFSYDVKMKEKGDIPEGYSVSREKKERFSLILESASTNQTSMYLCASSVPGTGPYEQYFGPGTRLTVT.

This chain links TRBV10-3 with TRBJ1-1, with TRBD1 identical over 7 bases. V trimming: 9 bases; J trimming: 2 bases; junction bases outside the gene matches: 6. The CDR3 has 13 amino acids. Looked up from germline, CDR1 is ENHRY and CDR2 is SYGVKD. As DNA, the CDR3 is TGTGCCATGGCGACAGGGCGAAACACTGAAGCTTTCTTT. It codes for CAMATGRNTEAFF.

The V call is TRBV7-3, the J call TRBJ2-1, with D perhaps TRBD1 (5 bases). There are 15 residues in the CDR3. Germline CDR1 is SGHTA and CDR2 is FQGTGA. V lost 5 bases, J lost 2 bases, and 13 bases lay in between. The CDR3 DNA is TGTGCCAGCAGCCTACAGGCACCACCCTACAATGAGCAGTTCTTC. Its protein product is CASSLQAPPYNEQFF.

This rearrangement joins TRBV9 to TRBJ1-2, with 9 positions matching TRBD1. CDR3 size: 14 residues. After removal of 4 bases from V and 2 bases from J, the junction contained 3 bases not matched to a gene. Germline CDR1 and CDR2: SGDLS and YYNGEE. The CDR3 reads CASSPDRGNYGYTF. The DNA for the CDR3 is TGTGCCAGCAGCCCCGACAGGGGGAACTATGGCTACACCTTC.

By share of the sample, this clone is medium-sized (0.01 to 0.1%). The J gene is TRBJ2-7, the V gene TRBV7-8; D possibly corresponds to TRBD2 (5 bases). CDR1 is SGHVS and CDR2 is FQNEAQ in the germline V gene. The V and J ends lost 1 base and 2 bases respectively, with 9 bases between them. This CDR3 has 14 amino acids. CDR3 residues: CASSLVAPTYEQYF. CDR3 DNA: TGTGCCAGCAGCTTAGTAGCGCCTACCTACGAGCAGTACTTC.

The V call is TRBV5-1, the J call TRBJ1-1; no reliable D call. The germline V gene encodes CDR1 SGHRS and CDR2 YFSETQ. CDR3 length: 11 residues. V lost 5 bases, J lost 7 bases, and 9 bases lay in between. The CDR3 protein is CASRSTGEAFF. As DNA, the CDR3 is TGCGCCAGCAGATCCACGGGTGAAGCTTTCTTT.